These T cell receptor beta chains were read from a single sample in a study of EBV T-cell therapy then PD-1 blockade in nasopharyngeal carcinoma. Using immunoSEQ multiplex PCR, the repertoire was profiled, and TCRdb retains in-frame clones only, with some absent. The sample records fewer than 25,000 clones, 84% being singletons. Their antigens are not known. Material: CD8+ T cells from blood, obtained at approximately day 61 from a patient whose treatment included autologous EBV-specific T cells and nivolumab. Source of these receptors: a man aged 35 to 55 with nasopharyngeal carcinoma. The CDR3 runs from the conserved cysteine through the conserved F or W. The order of the fields is V gene, J gene, D gene, CDR3 length, clone size, CDR3 DNA, CDR3 protein. The D gene is left open where the match is weak. Clone size is not always given. Where it is, it says once, few, many or a class for expanded clones.

TRBV7-8	TRBJ2-3	TRBD1	16	.	TGTGCCAGCAGCTTAGCAGCAGGGGGCTTCACAGATACGCAGTATTTT	CASSLAAGGFTDTQYF
TRBV28	TRBJ2-7	.	13	.	TGTGCCAGCAGTAGGGGTTCCTCCTACGAGCAGTACTTC	CASSRGSSYEQYF
TRBV29-1	TRBJ2-5	.	12	.	TGCAGCGTCTGGAAAGGGGGGAAGACCCAGTACTTC	CSVWKGGKTQYF
TRBV4-3	TRBJ2-6	.	22	medium-sized	TGCGCCAGCAGCCAAGATCTAGTGAGGCGAGACAGCCTTTTCTCTGGGGCCAACGTCCTGACTTTC	CASSQDLVRRDSLFSGANVLTF
TRBV7-9	TRBJ2-3	.	15	.	TGTGCCAGCAGCCTTCGTGCGGGGCAGGTGAATACGCAGTATTTT	CASSLRAGQVNTQYF
TRBV2	TRBJ2-5	.	18	.	TGTGCCAGCAGTGAATCTATTCGGGCAGAACTAAACCAAGAGACCCAGTACTTC	CASSESIRAELNQETQYF
TRBV7-9	TRBJ2-1	.	16	.	TGTGCCAGCAGTTTACCTTCCAGGGTGGTCGGTAATGAGCAGTTCTTC	CASSLPSRVVGNEQFF
TRBV6-5	TRBJ2-6	.	15	.	TGTGCCAGCAGTTCCTCCAGCTCTGGGGCCAACGTCCTGACTTTC	CASSSSSSGANVLTF
TRBV12-3/TRBV12-4	TRBJ2-7	.	13	.	TGTGCCAGTACACCGGGGGGCCTATCGCAGCAGTACTTC	CASTPGGLSQQYF
TRBV6-2/TRBV6-3	TRBJ1-1	.	15	.	TGTGCCAGCAGTCGCTTCAGGGCTCCGAACACTGAAGCTTTCTTT	CASSRFRAPNTEAFF
TRBV28	TRBJ2-2	TRBD2	15	.	TGTGCCAGCAGTGAACTAGCGGGGAAGACCGGGGAGCTGTTTTTT	CASSELAGKTGELFF
TRBV28	TRBJ2-3	TRBD1	15	.	TGTGCCAGCAGTCTGGACAGGGCTAGGGCAGATACGCAGTATTTT	CASSLDRARADTQYF
TRBV7-9	TRBJ2-5	.	14	.	TGTGCCAGCAGCCAAGACAGTGACCAAGAGACCCAGTACTTC	CASSQDSDQETQYF
TRBV27	TRBJ1-1	.	15	.	TGTGCCACCTATCAATATCGGGGGGTAGGCACTGAAGCTTTCTTT	CATYQYRGVGTEAFF
TRBV7-9	TRBJ1-3	.	14	.	TGTGCCAGCAGCGTAAGTGGGGTTGGAAACACCATATACTTT	CASSVSGVGNTIYF
TRBV4-1	TRBJ1-1	.	14	.	TGCGCCAGCAGCTTCCCGGGAATGAACACTGAAGCTTTCTTT	CASSFPGMNTEAFF
TRBV5-1	TRBJ2-7	TRBD1	14	.	TGCGCCAGCAGCTTGGGGACAGGGTTATACGAGCAGTACTTC	CASSLGTGLYEQYF
TRBV9	TRBJ1-1	.	14	few	TGTGCCAGCAGCGTAGAGCAGGGGATTACTGAAGCTTTCTTT	CASSVEQGITEAFF
TRBV2	TRBJ1-2	.	15	.	TGTGCCAGCAGTGAGGCCGGAAGGGGCATCTATGGCTACACCTTC	CASSEAGRGIYGYTF
TRBV18	TRBJ1-1	.	16	.	TGTGCCAGCTCACCACGAGAACAGGGCATGAACACTGAAGCTTTCTTT	CASSPREQGMNTEAFF
TRBV3-1/TRBV3-2	TRBJ1-1	.	13	.	TGTGCCAGCAGCCTAGGAGGGGGCACTGAAGCTTTCTTT	CASSLGGGTEAFF
TRBV6-4	TRBJ2-3	TRBD1	14	.	TGTGCCAGCAGTGGCACAGGGGGCGGAGATACGCAGTATTTT	CASSGTGGGDTQYF
TRBV15	TRBJ2-2	TRBD2	15	.	TGTGCCACCAGCAGACTAGCGGGGGACACCGGGGAGCTGTTTTTT	CATSRLAGDTGELFF
TRBV6-1	TRBJ1-6	.	14	few	TGTGCCAGCAGTGAAAGACATGTTCTCTCACCCCTCCACTTT	CASSERHVLSPLHF
TRBV4-3	TRBJ2-4	.	16	.	TGCGCCAGCAGCCAAGATAAGGAACAGACCAAAAACATTCAGTACTTC	CASSQDKEQTKNIQYF
TRBV5-1	TRBJ2-3	TRBD2	17	.	TGCGCCAGCAGCTTAGGGGTTTTTAGCGGGGGGCCGAATACGCAGTATTTT	CASSLGVFSGGPNTQYF
TRBV6-5	TRBJ1-6	TRBD1	13	.	TGTGCCAGCAGGGGACAGTATAATTCACCCCTCCACTTT	CASRGQYNSPLHF
TRBV5-1	TRBJ2-2	.	12	.	TGCGCCAGCGGGTCGGACACCGGGGAGCTGTTTTTT	CASGSDTGELFF
TRBV29-1	TRBJ1-1	.	13	.	TGCAGCGTGGCCAAGGAGTCCCACACTGAAGCTTTCTTT	CSVAKESHTEAFF
TRBV29-1	TRBJ2-1	.	16	once	TGCAGCGTTGAAGGCCACGGTCGGACAAACTACAATGAGCAGTTCTTC	CSVEGHGRTNYNEQFF
TRBV5-1	TRBJ1-2	TRBD1	15	.	TGCGCCAGCAGCTCCCTAAGACAGGGACGGTATGGCTACACCTTC	CASSSLRQGRYGYTF
TRBV19	TRBJ1-2	.	13	.	TGTGCCAGTAGTATCAGGCTTAACTATGGCTACACCTTC	CASSIRLNYGYTF
TRBV6-2/TRBV6-3	TRBJ1-4	.	14	many	TGTGCCAGCAGCCGTGACGAGGAAAATGAAAAACTGTTTTTT	CASSRDEENEKLFF
TRBV4-3	TRBJ1-4	.	15	large	TGCGCCAGCAGCCCTTCGACCCCTGAACGAGAAAAACTGTTTTTT	CASSPSTPEREKLFF
TRBV20-1	TRBJ1-2	.	10	.	TGCAGTGCCAGGGGTAATGGCTACACCTTC	CSARGNGYTF
TRBV6-4	TRBJ2-1	.	15	few	TGTGCCAGCAGTGTTGAGGGGAGCTCCTACAATGAGCAGTTCTTC	CASSVEGSSYNEQFF
TRBV7-9	TRBJ2-7	TRBD2	16	.	TGTGCCAGCAGCTTAGCTGGGACTAGCGGGGGTTTCGAGCAGTACTTC	CASSLAGTSGGFEQYF
TRBV20-1	TRBJ1-1	.	11	once	TGCAGTGCTATGGAGGGCCCTGAAGCTTTCTTT	CSAMEGPEAFF
TRBV6-2/TRBV6-3	TRBJ2-1	.	12	.	TGTGCCAGCAGTTACGGGGGGTTTGAGCAGTTCTTC	CASSYGGFEQFF